This record looks at one TCR beta chain sequence and its context. Its antigen is not identified. TCRdb re-called the 5' RACE reads; every CDR3 protein appears as one record, without DNA. This sample's table reports about 430,000 distinct CDR3 sequences. The data stem from a study of T cells expressing NK-cell markers. In the study overall: The study drew TCR beta repertoires from sorted CD3+CD56+NKG2C+, CD3+CD56+NKG2C- and CD3+CD56-NKG2C+ T cells.

This CDR3 is built from 15 residues. Study outcomes and limitations: Whether expanded NKG2C+ T cell clones recognized HCMV stayed uncertain.

Sequencing was done on a sample of blood T cells: a sorted CD56 or NKG2C T cell subset, CD4+ or CD8+ T cells, or bulk PBMC T cells (not recorded which). This receptor was taken from a woman between 50 and 59 years old in good health. The V gene is TRBV12-3 or TRBV12-4, the J gene TRBJ1-4. CDR3 amino acids: CASSFGSAANEKLFF.